This T cell receptor (beta chain) is from a study of identical twins. CDR1 is SGHTA, CDR2 FQGNSA, per germline. The CDR3 is 14 residues long. V was shortened by 1 base and J by 7 bases, with 11 bases between the two germline ends. TCRdb re-called the 5' RACE reads with MiXCR, one entry per CDR3 protein. The repertoire holds under 250,000 distinct CDR3 sequences, with about an eighth as singletons. The same sample was also studied in work on yellow fever vaccine responses in identical twins.

The clonotype was recovered from a young woman in good health. Sequenced input: memory (CD45RO+) T cells sorted from blood. This chain links TRBV7-2 with TRBJ2-1; weak D call: TRBD2 (5 bases). CDR3 DNA: TGTGCCAGCAGCTTAGTCGGAGGTTGGAATGAGCAGTTCTTC. Translation gives CASSLVGGWNEQFF.